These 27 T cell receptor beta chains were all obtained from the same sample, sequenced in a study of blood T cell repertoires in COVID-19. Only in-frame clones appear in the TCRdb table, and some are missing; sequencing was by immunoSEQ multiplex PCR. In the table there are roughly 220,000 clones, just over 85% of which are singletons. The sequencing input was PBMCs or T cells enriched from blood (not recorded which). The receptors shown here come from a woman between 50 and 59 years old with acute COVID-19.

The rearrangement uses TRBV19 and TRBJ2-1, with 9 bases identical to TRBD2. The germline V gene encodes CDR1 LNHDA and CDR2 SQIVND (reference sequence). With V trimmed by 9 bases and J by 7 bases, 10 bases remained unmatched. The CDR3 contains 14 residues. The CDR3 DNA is TGTGCCAGCACTAGCGGGTACGGCGGGAATGAGCAGTTCTTC. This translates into CASTSGYGGNEQFF.

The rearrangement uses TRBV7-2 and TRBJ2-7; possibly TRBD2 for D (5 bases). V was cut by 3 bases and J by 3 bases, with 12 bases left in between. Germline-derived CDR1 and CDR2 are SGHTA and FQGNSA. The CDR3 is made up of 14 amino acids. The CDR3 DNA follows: TGTGCCAGCAGCTTGGCGGGCATAGGCTACGAGCAGTACTTC. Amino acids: CASSLAGIGYEQYF.

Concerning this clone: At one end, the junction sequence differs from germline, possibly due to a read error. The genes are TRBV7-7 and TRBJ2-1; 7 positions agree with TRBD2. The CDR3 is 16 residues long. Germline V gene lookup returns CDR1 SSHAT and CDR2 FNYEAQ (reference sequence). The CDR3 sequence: CASSPTSARRNNEQFF. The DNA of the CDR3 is TGTGCTAGCAGCCCAACTAGCGCCCGTCGGAACAATGAGCAGTTCTTC.

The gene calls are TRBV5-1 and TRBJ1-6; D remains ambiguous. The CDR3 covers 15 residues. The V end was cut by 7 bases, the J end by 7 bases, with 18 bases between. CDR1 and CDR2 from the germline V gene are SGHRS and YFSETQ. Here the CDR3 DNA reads TGCGCCAGCCGATTAGCGGGAAGCGGGAATTCACCCCTCCACTTT. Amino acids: CASRLAGSGNSPLHF.

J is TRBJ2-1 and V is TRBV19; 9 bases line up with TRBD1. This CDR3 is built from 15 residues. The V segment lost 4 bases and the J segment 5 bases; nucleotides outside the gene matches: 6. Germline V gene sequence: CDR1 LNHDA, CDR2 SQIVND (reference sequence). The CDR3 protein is CASSTGQGPDNEQFF. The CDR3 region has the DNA TGTGCCAGTAGTACCGGACAGGGGCCCGACAATGAGCAGTTCTTC.

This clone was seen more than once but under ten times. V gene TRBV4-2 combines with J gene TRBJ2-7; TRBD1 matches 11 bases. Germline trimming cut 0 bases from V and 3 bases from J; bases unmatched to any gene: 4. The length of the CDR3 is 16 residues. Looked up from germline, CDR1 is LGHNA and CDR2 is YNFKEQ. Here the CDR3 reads CASSQDQGTGGYEQYF. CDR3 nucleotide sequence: TGTGCCAGCAGCCAAGATCAGGGGACAGGGGGCTACGAGCAGTACTTC.

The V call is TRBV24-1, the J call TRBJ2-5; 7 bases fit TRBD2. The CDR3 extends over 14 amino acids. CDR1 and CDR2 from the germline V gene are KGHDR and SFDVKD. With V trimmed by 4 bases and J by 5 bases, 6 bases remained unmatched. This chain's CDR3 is CATSEFGGGETQYF. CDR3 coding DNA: TGTGCCACCAGTGAATTCGGGGGAGGGGAGACCCAGTACTTC.

The DNA of the CDR3 is TGTGCCAGCAGAACGGGACTCGAAAACAATGAGCAGTTCTTC. Its translation: CASRTGLENNEQFF. The chain uses TRBV27 and TRBJ2-1; D perhaps matches TRBD2 (6 bases). The CDR3 covers 14 residues. The germline CDR1 and CDR2 sequences are MNHEY and SMNVEV (reference sequence). V dropped 6 bases and J dropped 5 bases, with 14 bases sitting between them.

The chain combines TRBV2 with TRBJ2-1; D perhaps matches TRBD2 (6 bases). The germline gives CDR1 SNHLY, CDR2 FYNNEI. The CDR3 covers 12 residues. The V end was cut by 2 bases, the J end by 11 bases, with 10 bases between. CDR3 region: CASSESTSKQFF. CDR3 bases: TGTGCCAGCAGTGAAAGCACTAGCAAGCAGTTCTTC.

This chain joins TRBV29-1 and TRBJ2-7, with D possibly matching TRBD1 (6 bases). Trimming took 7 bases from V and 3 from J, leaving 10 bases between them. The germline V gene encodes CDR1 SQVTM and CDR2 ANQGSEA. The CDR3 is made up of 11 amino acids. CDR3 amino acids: CSGQVNYEQYF. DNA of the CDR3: TGCAGCGGACAGGTCAACTACGAGCAGTACTTC.

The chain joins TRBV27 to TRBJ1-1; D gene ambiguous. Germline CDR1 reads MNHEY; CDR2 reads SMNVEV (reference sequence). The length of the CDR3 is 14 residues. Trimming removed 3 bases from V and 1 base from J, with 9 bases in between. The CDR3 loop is CASSFFHKNTEAFF. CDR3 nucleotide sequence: TGTGCCAGCAGTTTTTTTCACAAGAACACTGAAGCTTTCTTT.

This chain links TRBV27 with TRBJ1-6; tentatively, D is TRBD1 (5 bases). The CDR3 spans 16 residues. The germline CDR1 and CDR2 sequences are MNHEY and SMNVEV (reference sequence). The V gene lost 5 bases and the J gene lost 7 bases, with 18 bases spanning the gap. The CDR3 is CASSTTRRALNSPLHF. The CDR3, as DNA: TGTGCCAGCAGTACGACCCGCAGGGCGTTGAATTCACCCCTCCACTTT.

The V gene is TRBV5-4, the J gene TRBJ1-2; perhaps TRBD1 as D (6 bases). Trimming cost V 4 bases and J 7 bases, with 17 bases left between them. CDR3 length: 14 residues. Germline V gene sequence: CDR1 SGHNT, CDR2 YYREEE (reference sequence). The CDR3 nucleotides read TGTGCCAGCAGCCCACCATCAGGGGTAGGTGGCTACACCTTC. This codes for CASSPPSGVGGYTF.

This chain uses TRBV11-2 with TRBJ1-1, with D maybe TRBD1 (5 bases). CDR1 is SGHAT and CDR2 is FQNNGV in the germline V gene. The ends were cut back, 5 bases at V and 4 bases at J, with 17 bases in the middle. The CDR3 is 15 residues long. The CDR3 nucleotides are TGTGCCAGCAGCCGCCGCGGGGCGGGTTTCACTGAAGCTTTCTTT. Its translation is CASSRRGAGFTEAFF.

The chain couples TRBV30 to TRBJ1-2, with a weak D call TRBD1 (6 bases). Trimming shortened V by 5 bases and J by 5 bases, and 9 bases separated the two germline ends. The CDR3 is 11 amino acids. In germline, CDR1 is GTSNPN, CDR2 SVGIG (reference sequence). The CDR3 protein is CAWGTGYGYTF. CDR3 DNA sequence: TGTGCCTGGGGTACAGGGTATGGCTACACCTTC. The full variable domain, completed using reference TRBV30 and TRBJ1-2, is SQTIHQWPATLVQPVGSPLSLECTVEGTSNPNLYWYRQAAGRGLQLLFYSVGIGQISSEVPQNLSASRPQDRQFILSSKKLLLSDSGFYLCAWGTGYGYTFGSGTRLTVV.

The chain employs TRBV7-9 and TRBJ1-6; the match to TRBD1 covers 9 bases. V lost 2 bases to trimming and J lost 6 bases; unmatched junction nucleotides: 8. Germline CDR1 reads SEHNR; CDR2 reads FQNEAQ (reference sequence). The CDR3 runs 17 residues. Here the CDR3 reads CASSLHRTGDFNSPLHF. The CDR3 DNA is TGTGCCAGCAGCTTACACAGGACAGGGGATTTTAATTCACCCCTCCACTTT.

The CDR3 loop reads CASSLAKGSGFDYGYTF. DNA of the CDR3: TGTGCCAGCAGCTTGGCCAAGGGTTCGGGGTTTGACTATGGCTACACCTTC. The rearrangement uses TRBV5-4 and TRBJ1-2, with no clear D. The CDR3 length is 17 residues. Germline V gives CDR1 SGHNT, CDR2 YYREEE (reference sequence). Trimming removed 0 bases from V and 3 bases from J, with 18 bases in between.

The CDR3 sequence is CASSLKRTWSYNEQFF. For the CDR3, the DNA is TGTGCCAGCAGCCTTAAGCGGACTTGGTCCTACAATGAGCAGTTCTTC. The chain is built from TRBV14 and TRBJ2-1, with D possibly matching TRBD2 (5 bases). Trimming stripped 4 bases from V and 1 base from J, with 14 bases between. CDR3 length: 16 residues. CDR1 is SGHDN and CDR2 is FVKESK in the germline V gene.

CDR3 DNA sequence: TGTGCCACCGGGACAGGGGGCGGGTACACTGAAGCTTTCTTT. Amino acid sequence: CATGTGGGYTEAFF. This rearrangement joins TRBV11-2 to TRBJ1-1; 12 bases align to TRBD1. The CDR3 sequence is 14 residues long. In germline, CDR1 is SGHAT, CDR2 FQNNGV. Trimming cost V 10 bases and J 3 bases; bases outside gene matches: 6.

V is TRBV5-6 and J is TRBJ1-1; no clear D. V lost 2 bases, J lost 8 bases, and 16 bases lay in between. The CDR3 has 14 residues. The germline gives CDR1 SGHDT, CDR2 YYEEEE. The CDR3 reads CASSFTSEGAEAFF. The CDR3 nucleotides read TGTGCCAGCAGCTTCACCTCGGAGGGAGCCGAAGCTTTCTTT.

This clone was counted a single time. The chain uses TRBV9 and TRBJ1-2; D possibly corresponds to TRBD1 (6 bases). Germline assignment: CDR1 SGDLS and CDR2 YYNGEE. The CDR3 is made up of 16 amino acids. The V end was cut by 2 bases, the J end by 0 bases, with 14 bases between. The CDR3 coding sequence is TGTGCCAGCAGCGTCGGAGGACAGAGAACTAACTATGGCTACACCTTC. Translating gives CASSVGGQRTNYGYTF.

In DNA, the CDR3 is TGTGCCAGCAGCTTAGCGGGAGGGCCGGTCACAGATACGCAGTATTTT. Translated, it gives CASSLAGGPVTDTQYF. J is TRBJ2-3 and V is TRBV5-6; 10 bases line up with TRBD2. The CDR3 spans 16 residues. The V gene end was trimmed by 2 bases and the J gene end by 2 bases; junction bases not matched to a gene: 5. Germline-derived CDR1 and CDR2 are SGHDT and YYEEEE.

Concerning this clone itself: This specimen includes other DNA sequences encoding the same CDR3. The CDR3 reads CASSLGRVETQYF. The CDR3 DNA is TGTGCCAGCAGTTTAGGGAGGGTAGAGACCCAGTACTTC. The rearrangement links TRBV28 to TRBJ2-5, with 7 nucleotides matching TRBD2. Germline V gives CDR1 MDHEN, CDR2 SYDVKM. This CDR3 region has 13 residues. Unmatched junction bases numbered 1, after V lost 2 bases and J lost 4 bases.

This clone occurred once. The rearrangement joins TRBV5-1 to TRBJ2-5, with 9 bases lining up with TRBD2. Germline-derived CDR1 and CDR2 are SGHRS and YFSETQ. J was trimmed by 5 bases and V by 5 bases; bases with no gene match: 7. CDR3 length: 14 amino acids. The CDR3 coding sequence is TGCGCCAGCAGGGGCGGGAGGGCCCAGGAGACCCAGTACTTC. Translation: CASRGGRAQETQYF.

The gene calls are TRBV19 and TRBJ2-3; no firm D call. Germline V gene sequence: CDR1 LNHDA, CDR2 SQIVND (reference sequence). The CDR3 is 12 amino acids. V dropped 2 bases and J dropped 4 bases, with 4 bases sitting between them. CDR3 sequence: CASSISADTQYF. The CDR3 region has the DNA TGTGCCAGTAGTATATCTGCAGATACGCAGTATTTT.

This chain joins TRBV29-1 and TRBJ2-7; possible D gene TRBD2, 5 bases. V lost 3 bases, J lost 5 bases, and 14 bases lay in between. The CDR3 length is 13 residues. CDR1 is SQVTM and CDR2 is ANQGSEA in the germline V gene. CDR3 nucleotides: TGCAGCGTTGATCGGGGTTCGACGGACGAGCAGTACTTC. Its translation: CSVDRGSTDEQYF.

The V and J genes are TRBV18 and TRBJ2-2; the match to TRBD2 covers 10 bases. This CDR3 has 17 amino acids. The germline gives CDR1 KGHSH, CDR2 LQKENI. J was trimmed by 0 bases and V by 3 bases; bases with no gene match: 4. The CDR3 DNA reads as TGTGCCAGCTCACCTGAACTAGCGGGGCCGAACACCGGGGAGCTGTTTTTT. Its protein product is CASSPELAGPNTGELFF.